Listed below are T cell receptor beta chains from one sample, sequenced in a study of cytomegalovirus exposure and HLA in healthy donors. Here immunoSEQ multiplex PCR was the method, and the copy in TCRdb shows in-frame clones only, minus some. This sample has roughly 120,000 clones, with 60% to 75% found just once. The sequenced sample consisted of PBMCs. Receptors originate from a woman aged 45-59 years in good health and CMV-seropositive. Both conserved end residues are trimmed from each CDR3.

v_gene: TRBV7-6
j_gene: TRBJ2-2
CDR3aa: ASSLEGQSGELF

v_gene: TRBV5-1
j_gene: TRBJ2-2
CDR3aa: ASSGPTGDTGELF

v_gene: TRBV21-1
j_gene: TRBJ1-2
CDR3aa: ASSTWDSPIKPYGYT

v_gene: TRBV7-9
j_gene: TRBJ1-3
CDR3aa: ASSLSAIGGNTIY

v_gene: TRBV2
j_gene: TRBJ2-1
CDR3aa: ASSETRPQF

v_gene: TRBV5-4
j_gene: TRBJ1-2
CDR3aa: ASSQKLDRGQDGYT

v_gene: TRBV28
j_gene: TRBJ2-3
CDR3aa: ASREGTGAFIGTQY

v_gene: TRBV18
j_gene: TRBJ2-6
CDR3aa: ASSPGSGANVLT

v_gene: TRBV4-2
j_gene: TRBJ1-3
CDR3aa: ASSQDPAGTSGNTIY

v_gene: TRBV27
j_gene: TRBJ2-7
CDR3aa: ASRPDRTYEQY

v_gene: TRBV5-6
j_gene: TRBJ1-4
CDR3aa: ASSPGQVGEKLF

v_gene: TRBV7-8
j_gene: TRBJ1-1
CDR3aa: ASSFRFRENEAF

v_gene: TRBV9
j_gene: TRBJ2-2
CDR3aa: ASSVVRTGELF

v_gene: TRBV30
j_gene: TRBJ1-2
CDR3aa: AWTHQHINYGYT

v_gene: TRBV5-4
j_gene: NA
CDR3aa: ASSLAPGQGNYEQY

v_gene: TRBV7-2
j_gene: TRBJ1-2
CDR3aa: ASSLAAGRLRQGDIYGYT

v_gene: TRBV18
j_gene: TRBJ2-5
CDR3aa: ASSSGLGQQETQY

v_gene: TRBV19
j_gene: TRBJ1-1
CDR3aa: ASTQREEGRRAAF

v_gene: TRBV2
j_gene: TRBJ2-1
CDR3aa: ASSKQGIAYNEQF

v_gene: TRBV5-1
j_gene: TRBJ1-2
CDR3aa: ASSGTGASPFDVY

v_gene: TRBV14
j_gene: TRBJ1-2
CDR3aa: ASRKTRNRGDGYT

v_gene: TRBV19
j_gene: TRBJ2-2
CDR3aa: ASKGQGDTGELF

v_gene: TRBV5-4
j_gene: TRBJ2-5
CDR3aa: ASSFQGEPPGTQY

v_gene: TRBV5-6
j_gene: TRBJ2-1
CDR3aa: ASSFVGRRHNEQF

v_gene: TRBV7-9
j_gene: TRBJ1-6
CDR3aa: ASSQPGQTSAPLH

v_gene: TRBV6-5
j_gene: TRBJ2-7
CDR3aa: ASRTSGMATYEQY

v_gene: TRBV5-6
j_gene: TRBJ2-5
CDR3aa: ASSLMSSGGQETQY

v_gene: TRBV4-2
j_gene: TRBJ2-1
CDR3aa: ASSQGQRGGGDEQF